This TCR beta chain is from a study of T cell changes during pregnancy in multiple sclerosis. Repertoires were generated with immunoSEQ multiplex PCR, while TCRdb's copy carries only in-frame clones and drops some. This table holds some 74,000 clones, 92% found once. V was shortened by 9 bases and J by 4 bases, with 15 bases between the two germline ends. The germline CDR1 and CDR2 sequences are LNHDA and SQIVND (reference sequence). The CDR3 extends over 13 amino acids. Source: peripheral blood, taken after pregnancy. The receptor was isolated from a female donor in good health, enrolled as a control in a pregnancy study. The chain employs TRBV19 and TRBJ1-1, with TRBD1 as a possible D gene (5 bases). For the CDR3, the DNA is TGTGCCAGCCGCCTCAGCGGGGGCACTGAAGCTTTCTTT. Residues: CASRLSGGTEAFF.